The 17 T cell receptor beta chains given below trace back to one sample, sequenced in a study of Ad26.COV2.S vaccination and SARS-CoV-2 variants. TCRdb's table, derived via immunoSEQ multiplex PCR, lists solely in-frame clones and lacks some. The table has around 300,000 clones, 70% to 90% seen once. Treatment described: around 19 received Ad26.COV2.S at low or high dose, single or two shots; about 5 received placebo; per-sample allocation not given. After the first vaccine or placebo injection, samples were drawn on day 63. The source was peripheral blood, collected in a trial of Ad26.COV2.S vaccine versus placebo. These receptors all come from a person between 18 and 65 years old who received the Ad26.COV2.S COVID-19 vaccine or a placebo.

V is TRBV5-1 and J is TRBJ1-6; D not certain. Trimming left V 0 bases short and J 0 bases short, with 7 bases between. Germline V gene data show CDR1 as SGHRS and CDR2 as YFSETQ. The CDR3 has 16 residues. In nucleotides, the CDR3 is TGCGCCAGCAGCTTGGGGGGTAGCTCCTATAATTCACCCCTCCACTTT. Protein product: CASSLGGSSYNSPLHF.

This clone is a singleton in its sample. The chain joins TRBV28 to TRBJ1-5, with D maybe TRBD1 (6 bases). The V gene lost 5 bases and the J gene lost 2 bases, with 16 bases spanning the gap. The germline V gene has CDR1 MDHEN and CDR2 SYDVKM. CDR3 length equals 16 residues. In DNA, the CDR3 is TGTGCCAGCAGTCTCCCGGGGGCCGAAGGCAATCAGCCCCAGCATTTT. As protein: CASSLPGAEGNQPQHF.

This rearrangement joins TRBV5-4 to TRBJ2-1; D is undetermined. Trimming pared 4 bases from V and 7 bases from J, leaving 9 bases between. Germline V gene data show CDR1 as SGHNT and CDR2 as YYREEE (reference sequence). This CDR3 comprises 12 residues. This CDR3 reads CASSLLGNEQFF. As DNA, the CDR3 is TGTGCCAGCAGCCTGCTAGGGAATGAGCAGTTCTTC.

CDR3 coding DNA: TGTGCCAGCCACGCCGCGGGAGGGGGGACCCAGTACTTC. As protein: CASHAAGGGTQYF. The rearrangement joins TRBV6-5 to TRBJ2-5; 9 bases are a match to TRBD2. The CDR3 has 13 amino acids. Germline-derived CDR1 and CDR2 are MNHEY and SVGAGI. V lost 8 bases to trimming and J lost 7 bases; unmatched junction nucleotides: 8.

V and J are TRBV4-2 and TRBJ1-6, with D possibly being TRBD1 (5 bases). The ends were cut back, 0 bases at V and 0 bases at J, with 12 bases in the middle. The CDR3 runs to 18 residues. Looked up from germline, CDR1 is LGHNA and CDR2 is YNFKEQ. This CDR3 reads CASSQEPRASSYNSPLHF. DNA of the CDR3: TGTGCCAGCAGCCAAGAACCCAGGGCAAGCTCCTATAATTCACCCCTCCACTTT.

This clone was picked up one time. This rearrangement joins TRBV5-6 to TRBJ1-3; tentatively, D is TRBD1 (5 bases). The CDR3 sequence is 14 residues long. Germline values: CDR1 SGHDT, CDR2 YYEEEE. V dropped 2 bases and J dropped 4 bases, with 10 bases sitting between them. The CDR3 is CASSLGQSGNTIYF. The CDR3 coding sequence is TGTGCCAGCAGCTTAGGACAATCCGGAAACACCATATATTTT.

The chain recombines TRBV7-8 with TRBJ1-1; D might be TRBD1 (6 bases). Germline CDR1 reads SGHVS; CDR2 reads FQNEAQ. The CDR3 totals 16 residues. Trimming removed 3 bases at V and 4 bases at J, with 18 bases between. The DNA of the CDR3 is TGTGCCAGCAGCTTGGAGCAGGGGATTCTGGGCACTGAAGCTTTCTTT. Translation: CASSLEQGILGTEAFF.

This chain connects TRBV7-8 to TRBJ2-1; D unresolved. In germline, CDR1 is SGHVS, CDR2 FQNEAQ. The V and J ends lost 1 base and 6 bases respectively, with 13 bases between them. The CDR3 loop spans 15 amino acids. CDR3 residues: CASSLGTVRGNEQFF. CDR3 in DNA: TGTGCCAGCAGCTTAGGGACGGTTAGAGGCAATGAGCAGTTCTTC.

This clone was observed once. V and J are TRBV7-8 and TRBJ1-5; perhaps TRBD1 as D (5 bases). The V and J ends lost 3 bases and 7 bases respectively, with 10 bases between them. The CDR3 has 13 amino acids. The germline CDR1 and CDR2 sequences are SGHVS and FQNEAQ. CDR3 sequence: CASSLIPGQPQHF. CDR3 bases: TGTGCCAGCAGCTTGATCCCAGGGCAGCCCCAGCATTTT.

Here the CDR3 reads CASSLNGQFNQPQHF. The DNA for the CDR3 is TGTGCCAGCAGCTTGAACGGACAGTTCAATCAGCCCCAGCATTTT. The chain recombines TRBV5-4 with TRBJ1-5; a possible D gene is TRBD1 (6 bases). V shed 1 base and J shed 3 bases, with 11 bases lying between them. Germline V gene lookup returns CDR1 SGHNT and CDR2 YYREEE (reference sequence). This CDR3 comprises 15 residues.

Only a few counts were recorded for this clone. The chain couples TRBV7-6 to TRBJ2-7; D may be TRBD1 (6 bases). The CDR3 has 15 residues. CDR1 is SGHVS, CDR2 FNYEAQ, per germline. Deletions cut 5 bases from V and 4 bases from J, with 18 bases between. This CDR3 reads CASSPTGTIQYEQYF. CDR3 DNA: TGTGCCAGCAGCCCAACCGGGACAATACAGTACGAGCAGTACTTC. The full variable domain, rest sourced from reference TRBV7-6 and TRBJ2-7, is GAGVSQSPRYKVTKRGQDVALRCDPISGHVSLYWYRQALGQGPEFLTYFNYEAQQDKSGLPNDRFSAERPEGSISTLTIQRTEQRDSAMYRCASSPTGTIQYEQYFGPGTRLTVT.

V gene TRBV28 combines with J gene TRBJ2-7; the match to TRBD2 covers 9 bases. This CDR3 is built from 14 residues. Germline-derived CDR1 and CDR2 are MDHEN and SYDVKM. J lost 5 bases, V lost 3 bases, and 5 bases had no gene match. The CDR3 DNA follows: TGTGCCAGCAGTTTTAGTCTAGCGGGGAACGAGCAGTACTTC. It encodes CASSFSLAGNEQYF. Full variable domain (remainder filled in from reference TRBV28 and TRBJ2-7): DVKVTQSSRYLVKRTGEKVFLECVQDMDHENMFWYRQDPGLGLRLIYFSYDVKMKEKGDIPEGYSVSREKKERFSLILESASTNQTSMYLCASSFSLAGNEQYFGPGTRLTVT.

The table lists this clone with a few counts. This rearrangement joins TRBV4-3 to TRBJ2-3; D remains unclear. The germline V gene has CDR1 LGHNA and CDR2 YSLEER. The CDR3 extends over 15 amino acids. Trimming removed 0 bases at V and 2 bases at J, with 9 bases between. CDR3 DNA: TGCGCCAGCAGCCAAGAAGACGGATCCACAGATACGCAGTATTTT. Protein sequence: CASSQEDGSTDTQYF.

V gene TRBV2 combines with J gene TRBJ2-5; a possible D gene is TRBD1 (6 bases). The germline V gene encodes CDR1 SNHLY and CDR2 FYNNEI. V was shortened by 2 bases and J by 1 base, with 14 bases between the two germline ends. This CDR3 is 16 amino acids long. The CDR3 bases are TGTGCCAGCAGTGAATGGGTAGCCAGGGGCCAAGAGACCCAGTACTTC. Translated: CASSEWVARGQETQYF.

This rearrangement joins TRBV19 to TRBJ1-5, with a possible D match to TRBD1 (5 bases). The V end lost 4 bases, the J end lost 7 bases, and 11 bases lay between the germline ends. The CDR3 consists of 13 residues. Germline lookup yields CDR1 LNHDA and CDR2 SQIVND (reference sequence). The CDR3 protein is CASSSGARQPQHF. CDR3 sequence (DNA): TGTGCCAGTAGTAGCGGGGCGAGACAGCCCCAGCATTTT. The complete variable domain, with remaining parts taken from reference TRBV19 and TRBJ1-5, reads DGGITQSPKYLFRKEGQNVTLSCEQNLNHDAMYWYRQDPGQGLRLIYYSQIVNDFQKGDIAEGYSVSREKKESFPLTVTSAQKNPTAFYLCASSSGARQPQHFGDGTRLSIL.

About this clone itself: At the DNA level, this CDR3 is encoded by other sequences in the same sample as well. V gene TRBV4-3 combines with J gene TRBJ2-5, with D perhaps TRBD1 (5 bases). Germline-derived CDR1 and CDR2 are LGHNA and YSLEER. The V and J ends lost 0 bases and 2 bases respectively, with 10 bases between them. The CDR3 runs 15 residues. The CDR3: CASSQDWGRQETQYF. CDR3 DNA: TGCGCCAGCAGCCAAGATTGGGGCCGTCAAGAGACCCAGTACTTC.

In its sample, this clone was seen once. The genes are TRBV27 and TRBJ1-3, with D uncertain. The ends were cut back, 10 bases at V and 0 bases at J, with 4 bases in the middle. Germline V lookup: CDR1 MNHEY, CDR2 SMNVEV (reference sequence). CDR3 length equals 11 residues. The CDR3 loop is CATFSGNTIYF. Here the CDR3 DNA reads TGTGCCACTTTCTCTGGAAACACCATATATTTT.